Shown below are 19 T cell receptor beta chains from a single sample sequenced in a study of blood T cell repertoires in COVID-19. Clones were sequenced by immunoSEQ multiplex PCR, and TCRdb holds only the in-frame ones, with some missing. In the table there are approximately 500,000 clones, approximately 83% of which are singletons. The source material was peripheral blood. Receptors originate from a human donor in a cohort sampled during active COVID-19.

The chain has TRBV6-2 or TRBV6-3 and TRBJ1-1; 7 nucleotides align to TRBD1. Per the germline V gene, CDR1 is MNHEY and CDR2 is SVGEGT. The CDR3 spans 12 residues. V dropped 6 bases and J dropped 9; count of bases not matched to a gene: 7. In DNA, the CDR3 is TGTGCCAGCAGCCCTTACAGGGGAAAAGCTTTCTTT. This translates into CASSPYRGKAFF.

This clone was counted a single time. The chain combines TRBV7-6 with TRBJ2-1, with unresolved D. Trimming took off 1 base at V and 8 bases at J, with 15 bases between the two ends. This CDR3 is built from 15 residues. Germline assignment: CDR1 SGHVS and CDR2 FNYEAQ. The CDR3 DNA follows: TGTGCCAGCAGCTTAGAGGCTAGGAGTACGCATGAGCAGTTCTTC. The encoded protein is CASSLEARSTHEQFF.

This chain uses TRBV29-1 with TRBJ2-3; 12 bases fit TRBD2. With 1 base clipped from V and 5 bases from J, the junction kept 7 bases outside the gene matches. The CDR3 consists of 16 residues. Germline-derived CDR1 and CDR2 are SQVTM and ANQGSEA. In nucleotides, the CDR3 is TGCAGCGTTGAAGCGGCTAGCGGGAGGGCCGGAGATACGCAGTATTTT. It encodes CSVEAASGRAGDTQYF.

This clone was seen more than once but under ten times. The chain joins TRBV30 to TRBJ2-1; D ambiguous. Germline CDR1 GTSNPN, CDR2 SVGIG (reference sequence). Trimming removed 4 bases at V and 4 bases at J, with 17 bases between. The CDR3 is 15 amino acids. This chain's CDR3 is CAWTPFLLRYNEQFF. The CDR3 nucleotides are TGTGCCTGGACACCTTTCCTTTTACGGTACAATGAGCAGTTCTTC.

The J gene is TRBJ2-1, the V gene TRBV2; D might be TRBD2 (6 bases). Germline CDR1 reads SNHLY; CDR2 reads FYNNEI. The CDR3 runs 15 residues. Trimming shortened V by 5 bases and J by 0 bases, and 11 bases separated the two germline ends. The CDR3 coding sequence is TGTGCCAGCAGTCCCCTCGGGAGCTCCTACAATGAGCAGTTCTTC. Translating gives CASSPLGSSYNEQFF.

V usage is TRBV7-8 and J usage is TRBJ1-5, with D perhaps matching TRBD1 (6 bases). V lost 9 bases, J lost 4 bases, and 13 bases lay in between. CDR1 SGHVS and CDR2 FQNEAQ come from the germline V gene. This CDR3 region has 13 residues. CDR3 in DNA: TGTGCCAGTGCCCAAGGGGGAAATCAGCCCCAGCATTTT. Translating gives CASAQGGNQPQHF. Full variable domain (missing parts from reference TRBV7-8 and TRBJ1-5): GAGVSQSPRYKVAKRGQDVALRCDPISGHVSLFWYQQALGQGPEFLTYFQNEAQLDKSGLPSDRFFAERPEGSVSTLKIQRTQQEDSAVYLCASAQGGNQPQHFGDGTRLSIL.

This clone has a single count. V is TRBV11-2 and J is TRBJ1-3; no clear D gene. In germline, CDR1 is SGHAT, CDR2 FQNNGV. The length of the CDR3 is 14 residues. The V end lost 3 bases, the J end lost 0 bases, and 6 bases lay between the germline ends. The CDR3 sequence is CASSFTDSGNTIYF. The CDR3 DNA is TGTGCCAGCAGCTTCACAGACTCTGGAAACACCATATATTTT.

The chain joins TRBV3-1 (or the pseudogene TRBV3-2) to TRBJ2-1; 7 positions match TRBD2. The germline gives CDR1 LGHDT, CDR2 YNNKEL (reference sequence). The length of the CDR3 is 15 residues. Losses at the gene ends were 0 bases for V and 4 bases for J; bases not matched to a gene: 3. The DNA for the CDR3 is TGTGCCAGCAGCCAAGAAAGCGGGAAATACAATGAGCAGTTCTTC. Translated: CASSQESGKYNEQFF.

The table lists this clone with a count of one. The rearrangement links TRBV5-6 to TRBJ1-1, with D uncertain. Between the trimmed V and J ends, which lost 0 bases and 1 base, there was a span of 16 bases. The CDR3 consists of 17 residues. Germline lookup yields CDR1 SGHDT and CDR2 YYEEEE. CDR3 in DNA: TGTGCCAGCAGCTTGGTGAGTCGAGGTCCGGCGAACACTGAAGCTTTCTTT. Protein sequence: CASSLVSRGPANTEAFF.

The chain couples TRBV5-4 to TRBJ1-4; 8 nucleotides line up with TRBD1. The CDR3 sequence is 14 residues long. Germline trimming cut 1 base from V and 8 bases from J; bases unmatched to any gene: 4. Per germline, CDR1 SGHNT and CDR2 YYREEE (reference sequence). The DNA of the CDR3 is TGTGCCAGCAGCTTGAAAACAGGGGGAGAAAAACTGTTTTTT. It encodes CASSLKTGGEKLFF. Filled out from reference TRBV5-4 and TRBJ1-4, the complete variable domain reads ETGVTQSPTHLIKTRGQQVTLRCSSQSGHNTVSWYQQALGQGPQFIFQYYREEENGRGNFPPRFSGLQFPNYSSELNVNALELDDSALYLCASSLKTGGEKLFFGSGTQLSVL.

This clone was seen once. V is TRBV7-2 and J is TRBJ1-3; D gene unclear. Germline-derived CDR1 and CDR2 are SGHTA and FQGNSA. The CDR3 runs to 15 residues. V gave up 5 bases and J gave up 0 bases, with 11 bases separating them. The CDR3 spells CASSPRESSGNTIYF. As DNA, the CDR3 is TGTGCCAGCAGCCCCCGAGAGAGCTCTGGAAACACCATATATTTT.

This sequence joins TRBV11-3 and TRBJ2-7; D not resolved. The V end lost 5 bases, the J end lost 5 bases, and 10 bases lay between the germline ends. The CDR3 totals 12 residues. Germline assignment: CDR1 SGHNT and CDR2 YENEEA. This CDR3 reads CASSPGVDEQYF. The CDR3 coding sequence is TGTGCCAGCAGCCCCGGAGTCGACGAGCAGTACTTC.

The chain is built from TRBV30 and TRBJ1-4; D is undetermined. Between the trimmed V and J ends, which lost 2 bases and 8 bases, there was a span of 12 bases. CDR3 length: 13 residues. Germline V gene lookup returns CDR1 GTSNPN and CDR2 SVGIG (reference sequence). This CDR3 is CAWSMAQWEKLFF. CDR3 DNA sequence: TGTGCCTGGAGTATGGCCCAATGGGAAAAACTGTTTTTT.

The V call is TRBV10-3, the J call TRBJ2-7; 8 positions agree with TRBD2. CDR1 is ENHRY and CDR2 is SYGVKD in the germline V gene. The V and J ends lost 6 bases and 6 bases, in that order; junction bases with no gene match: 10. The length of the CDR3 is 14 residues. CDR3 amino acids: CAIRQTSVDAEQYF. The CDR3 DNA is TGTGCCATCAGACAGACTAGCGTAGACGCCGAGCAGTACTTC.

V and J are TRBV5-1 and TRBJ2-7; 11 bases are shared with TRBD2. Germline lookup yields CDR1 SGHRS and CDR2 YFSETQ. The junction had 8 bases not matched to a gene; V was cut back by 0 bases and J by 3 bases. The length of the CDR3 is 17 residues. The CDR3 sequence: CASSLGPTSGRVYEQYF. The CDR3 DNA is TGCGCCAGCAGCTTGGGGCCCACTAGCGGGAGAGTCTACGAGCAGTACTTC. Variable domain in full (rest from reference TRBV5-1 and TRBJ2-7): KAGVTQTPRYLIKTRGQQVTLSCSPISGHRSVSWYQQTPGQGLQFLFEYFSETQRNKGNFPGRFSGRQFSNSRSEMNVSTLELGDSALYLCASSLGPTSGRVYEQYFGPGTRLTVT.

This clone is a singleton in its sample. This chain links TRBV5-4 with TRBJ2-5; 7 nucleotides line up with TRBD1. The germline V gene has CDR1 SGHNT and CDR2 YYREEE (reference sequence). J lost 5 bases, V lost 4 bases, and 11 bases had no gene match. CDR3 length: 15 amino acids. CDR3 nucleotides: TGTGCCAGCAGCCTAGACAGGGAACGATGGGAGACCCAGTACTTC. The encoded protein is CASSLDRERWETQYF.

About this clone itself: The same CDR3 can be traced to other DNA sequences in this sample. The chain uses TRBV18 and TRBJ2-5, with TRBD1 identical over 8 bases. V lost 3 bases and J lost 1; bases outside the gene matches: 1. CDR3 length: 14 amino acids. Germline V CDR1 and CDR2: KGHSH, LQKENI. CDR3 region: CASSPGQGQETQYF. The CDR3 bases are TGTGCCAGCTCACCCGGACAGGGCCAAGAGACCCAGTACTTC.

V and J are TRBV7-3 and TRBJ2-2; 9 nucleotides match TRBD2. V gave up 3 bases and J gave up 2 bases; unmatched junction bases: 7. The CDR3 is made up of 17 amino acids. The germline CDR1 and CDR2 sequences are SGHTA and FQGTGA. The CDR3 coding sequence is TGTGCCAGCAGCTTCCTGAGCGGGAGGATAAACACCGGGGAGCTGTTTTTT. Its protein product is CASSFLSGRINTGELFF.

This rearrangement joins TRBV19 to TRBJ1-5, with D perhaps matching TRBD1 (5 bases). The CDR3 is 13 amino acids. V dropped 7 bases and J dropped 9 bases, with 16 bases sitting between them. CDR1 and CDR2 from the germline V gene are LNHDA and SQIVND (reference sequence). CDR3 nucleotide sequence: TGTGCCAGTATGAGTGGGGCCTCTGGGCCCCAGCATTTT. Translation: CASMSGASGPQHF.